Following are 14 T cell receptor beta chains from one sample sequenced in a study of T-cell reconstitution after alpha-beta-depleted transplantation in children. The authors prepared the TCRbeta library with unique molecular identifiers. TCRdb re-called the PCR reads with MiXCR, one entry per CDR3 protein. In the table there are some 300,000 distinct CDR3 sequences, about a tenth of which are singletons. The source material was PBMCs from the stem cell graft donor, sampled from the stem cell graft. These receptor sequences come from a human donor who donated a stem cell graft to a child with acute lymphoblastic leukemia.

This clonotype was observed many times. The genes are TRBV7-3 and TRBJ2-3; D is ambiguous. Trimming removed 5 bases at V and 0 bases at J, with 15 bases between. Germline values: CDR1 SGHTA, CDR2 FQGTGA. The CDR3 runs to 16 residues. In DNA form, the CDR3 reads TGTGCCAGCAGCGCCATAGGTACAGCTAGCACAGATACGCAGTATTTT. This translates into CASSAIGTASTDTQYF. Full variable domain (rest looked up from reference TRBV7-3 and TRBJ2-3): GAGVSQTPSNKVTEKGKYVELRCDPISGHTALYWYRQSLGQGPEFLIYFQGTGAADDSGLPNDRFFAVRPEGSVSTLKIQRTERGDSAVYLCASSAIGTASTDTQYFGPGTRLTVL.

The sample holds a few counts of this clonotype. The chain is built from TRBV12-3 or TRBV12-4 and TRBJ2-5; the D gene could be TRBD1 or TRBD2 (5 bases each). The V and J ends lost 3 bases and 3 bases respectively, with 14 bases between them. CDR3 length equals 15 residues. CDR3 protein: CASSFRGDPKETQYF. The DNA for the CDR3 is TGTGCCAGCAGTTTTCGAGGGGACCCTAAAGAGACCCAGTACTTC.

This clonotype was seen a few times. The V call is TRBV6-5, the J call TRBJ2-7, with D perhaps matching TRBD1 (6 bases). Deletions cut 0 bases from V and 4 bases from J, with 16 bases between. Germline CDR1 reads MNHEY; CDR2 reads SVGAGI. This CDR3 has 16 residues. The CDR3 region is CASSYSNPGHTYEQYF. The CDR3 DNA reads as TGTGCCAGCAGTTACTCGAACCCGGGACACACTTACGAGCAGTACTTC.

This chain joins TRBV5-4 and TRBJ2-1; 8 bases align to TRBD2. This CDR3 contains 16 residues. Trimming removed 3 bases from V and 2 bases from J; junction bases left unmatched: 7. Looked up from germline, CDR1 is SGHNT and CDR2 is YYREEE (reference sequence). CDR3 region: CASSYASGFAYNEQFF. The DNA of the CDR3 is TGTGCCAGCAGCTACGCTAGCGGGTTTGCCTACAATGAGCAGTTCTTC.

J is TRBJ2-7 and V is TRBV10-3, with 11 bases that match TRBD2. V dropped 6 bases and J dropped 0; count of bases not matched to a gene: 4. The germline V gene encodes CDR1 ENHRY and CDR2 SYGVKD. This CDR3 region has 15 residues. In nucleotides, the CDR3 is TGTGCCATCAGCGGGACTAGCGGTATCTCCTACGAGCAGTACTTC. It encodes CAISGTSGISYEQYF.

J is TRBJ2-3 and V is TRBV20-1; tentatively, D is TRBD1 (6 bases). The CDR3 is made up of 16 amino acids. Per the germline V gene, CDR1 is DFQATT and CDR2 is SNEGSKA (reference sequence). The ends were cut back, 0 bases at V and 2 bases at J, with 15 bases in the middle. CDR3 nucleotides: TGCAGTGCTAGAGATCCGGACAGCTCAGCCACAGATACGCAGTATTTT. Translation gives CSARDPDSSATDTQYF.

The sample holds many counts of this clonotype. The chain couples TRBV7-9 to TRBJ2-3; 8 bases align to TRBD2. Germline CDR1 reads SEHNR; CDR2 reads FQNEAQ (reference sequence). V lost 2 bases and J lost 6; bases outside the gene matches: 7. The CDR3 totals 15 residues. For the CDR3, the DNA is TGTGCCAGCAGCTTATCGGGAGGGCCTTCTGATACGCAGTATTTT. Its protein product is CASSLSGGPSDTQYF.

The chain couples TRBV30 to TRBJ1-5, with no clear D. This CDR3 is 13 amino acids long. V lost 1 base and J lost 3, with 7 bases in between. Germline V CDR1 and CDR2: GTSNPN, SVGIG (reference sequence). Written as DNA, the CDR3 is TGTGCCTGGAGTGGCCAGTTCAATCAGCCCCAGCATTTT. It is translated as CAWSGQFNQPQHF.

This clonotype was seen only a few times. The chain combines TRBV4-1 with TRBJ2-1, with unresolved D. Germline CDR1 reads MGHRA; CDR2 reads YSYEKL. The length of the CDR3 is 15 residues. V lost 1 base and J 8 bases, leaving 15 bases between the germline ends. The CDR3 sequence is CASSQVDLRIYEQFF. The CDR3 DNA reads as TGCGCCAGCAGCCAAGTAGACCTCAGGATCTATGAGCAGTTCTTC.

A note on this clonotype: Germline is not matched at one junction end, which may reflect a read error. This chain links TRBV27 with TRBJ2-2, with D perhaps matching TRBD2 (6 bases). This CDR3 comprises 19 residues. Germline CDR1 MNHEY, CDR2 SMNVEV (reference sequence). The CDR3 reads CGSSQWRRGASGNTGELFF. CDR3 DNA: TGTGGCAGCAGTCAATGGAGGCGGGGCGCGTCGGGCAACACCGGGGAGCTGTTTTTT.

The sample holds a few counts of this clonotype. The DNA of the CDR3 is TGTGCCAGCAGTTTCATACGGGGGGTAGAGACCCAGTACTTC. Translating gives CASSFIRGVETQYF. This sequence joins TRBV7-6 and TRBJ2-5; TRBD2 aligns across 7 bases. This CDR3 comprises 14 residues. Per germline, CDR1 SGHVS and CDR2 FNYEAQ. With V trimmed by 6 bases and J by 4 bases, 8 bases remained unmatched.

The sample holds many counts of this clonotype. The V and J genes are TRBV6-6 and TRBJ1-2; D unclear. Trimming pared 4 bases from V and 2 bases from J, leaving 8 bases between. The CDR3 is 13 amino acids. Germline V CDR1 and CDR2: MNHNY, SVGAGI (reference sequence). CDR3 nucleotide sequence: TGTGCCAGCAGTTCTCCTGGGAACTATGGCTACACCTTC. This sequence encodes CASSSPGNYGYTF.

The rearrangement uses TRBV10-3 and TRBJ2-5; D may be TRBD1 (6 bases). V was pared by 4 bases and J by 3 bases, with 15 bases between. Germline V gives CDR1 ENHRY, CDR2 SYGVKD. The CDR3 consists of 15 residues. The CDR3 nucleotides read TGTGCCATCAGTGGATCAGGGGCCCTTAAAGAGACCCAGTACTTC. Amino acids: CAISGSGALKETQYF.

This clonotype occurred a few times. This sequence joins TRBV4-3 and TRBJ2-3; D may be TRBD2 (5 bases). There are 15 residues in the CDR3. Per germline, CDR1 LGHNA and CDR2 YSLEER. V dropped 2 bases and J dropped 3 bases, with 12 bases sitting between them. The CDR3 DNA follows: TGCGCCAGCAGCCAATCCAGCGGCCGGACAGATACGCAGTATTTT. Translated: CASSQSSGRTDTQYF.